This TCR beta chain was sequenced for a study of blood T cell repertoires in COVID-19. Study context: Acute and convalescent COVID-19 specimens originated in the United States, Italy and Spain. Sources were T cells, B-cell-depleted T cells, or PBMCs; the material itself was cDNA or gDNA.

CDR1 and CDR2 from the germline V gene are MNHEY and SVGAGI. Trimming took off 7 bases at V and 3 bases at J, with 10 bases between the two ends. The length of the CDR3 is 13 residues. Authors' methods: Reference gene primer amplification in the assay estimated nucleated cell counts. Sequencing used immunoSEQ multiplex PCR; TCRdb keeps in-frame clones, though not all of them. V, J and clone size are taken as reported in that table, and D and trimming were inferred from the DNA itself. The table records about 82,000 clones, 85% of them present only once. The sample was peripheral blood. The receptor's source is a man at least 80 years old with active or convalescent COVID-19. V and J are TRBV6-5 and TRBJ1-3; D remains unclear. The CDR3 DNA sequence: TGTGCCAGCACCAGAGGGTTTGGAAACACCATATATTTT. It codes for CASTRGFGNTIYF.